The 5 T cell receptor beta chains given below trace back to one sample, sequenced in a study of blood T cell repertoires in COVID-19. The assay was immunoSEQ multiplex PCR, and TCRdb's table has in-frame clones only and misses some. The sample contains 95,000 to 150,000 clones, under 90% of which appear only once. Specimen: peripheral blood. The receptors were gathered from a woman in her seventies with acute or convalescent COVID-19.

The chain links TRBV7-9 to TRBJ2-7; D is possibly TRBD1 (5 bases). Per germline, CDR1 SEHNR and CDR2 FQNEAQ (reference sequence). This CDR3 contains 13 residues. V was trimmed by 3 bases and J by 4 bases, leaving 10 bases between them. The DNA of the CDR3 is TGTGCCAGCAGCTTGGACACGATGTACGAGCAGTACTTC. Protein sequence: CASSLDTMYEQYF.

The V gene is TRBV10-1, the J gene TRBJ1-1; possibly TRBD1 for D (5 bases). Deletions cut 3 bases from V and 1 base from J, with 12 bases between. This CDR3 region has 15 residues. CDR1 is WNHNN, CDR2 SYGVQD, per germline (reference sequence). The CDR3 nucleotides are TGCGCCAGCAGTGAACGGCGCAGGGCGAACACTGAAGCTTTCTTT. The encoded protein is CASSERRRANTEAFF.

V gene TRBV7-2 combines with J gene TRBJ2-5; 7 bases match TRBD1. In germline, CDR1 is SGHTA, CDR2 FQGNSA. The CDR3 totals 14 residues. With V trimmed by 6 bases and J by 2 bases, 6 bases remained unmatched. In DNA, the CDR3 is TGTGCCAGCAGACGGGACAGCCTACAAGAGACCCAGTACTTC. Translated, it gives CASRRDSLQETQYF.

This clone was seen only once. The DNA for the CDR3 is TGTGCCAGCAGCCACCGGGACAGGGAGGCCTACGAGCAGTACGTC. Translated, it gives CASSHRDREAYEQYV. The rearrangement links TRBV5-4 to TRBJ2-7, with 9 nucleotides matching TRBD1. Trimming at V came to 4 bases and at J to 2 bases, leaving 7 bases not matched to a gene. CDR3 length: 15 amino acids. Germline assignment: CDR1 SGHNT and CDR2 YYREEE (reference sequence).

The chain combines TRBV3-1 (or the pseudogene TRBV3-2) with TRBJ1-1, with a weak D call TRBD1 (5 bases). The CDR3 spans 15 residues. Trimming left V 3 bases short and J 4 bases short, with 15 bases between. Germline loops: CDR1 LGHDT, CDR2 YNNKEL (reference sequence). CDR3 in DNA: TGTGCCAGCAGCCAGGGGGGGTACCCAGTCACTGAAGCTTTCTTT. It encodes CASSQGGYPVTEAFF.